The 7 T cell receptor beta chains given below trace back to one sample, sequenced in a study of OX40 agonist ivuxolimab in advanced cancers. Method: immunoSEQ multiplex PCR; TCRdb's copy keeps in-frame clones and lacks some. The data show about 45,000 clones, with around 83% seen just once and 2% to 3% held by the top ten. The starting material was CD4+ or CD8+ T cells sorted from blood, obtained in a trial of the OX40 agonist ivuxolimab. Receptor source: an adult with an advanced solid tumor such as melanoma, head and neck, liver or kidney cancer.

CDR3 DNA sequence: TGCAGCGTTCTTGGGAGGGGTGCCTATGGCTACACCTTC. This encodes CSVLGRGAYGYTF. The chain employs TRBV29-1 and TRBJ1-2; D may be TRBD1 (5 bases). This CDR3 has 13 amino acids. Trimming took off 5 bases at V and 4 bases at J, with 14 bases between the two ends. Germline CDR1 is SQVTM and CDR2 is ANQGSEA.

The V gene is TRBV5-1, the J gene TRBJ2-1, with 10 nucleotides matching TRBD2. This CDR3 has 16 residues. Germline CDR1 is SGHRS and CDR2 is YFSETQ. V was pared by 4 bases and J by 9 bases, with 13 bases of the junction left unmatched. The CDR3, as DNA: TGCGCCAGCAGCGAGCAGGGAGCGGGAGGGCAAGGTGAGCAGTTCTTC. The encoded protein is CASSEQGAGGQGEQFF.

V gene TRBV5-7 combines with J gene TRBJ2-7, with 7 bases fitting TRBD1. TRBV5-7 is given ORF status, its function remaining uncertain. V gave up 2 bases and J gave up 2 bases; unmatched junction bases: 4. The CDR3 runs to 14 residues. The CDR3 protein is CASSLEGTAYEQYF. The CDR3 DNA reads as TGTGCCAGCAGCTTAGAGGGGACAGCCTACGAGCAGTACTTC.

The CDR3 here is CASMPSGGSEQFF. The CDR3, as DNA: TGTGCCAGTATGCCTAGCGGGGGTAGTGAGCAGTTCTTC. The chain is built from TRBV19 and TRBJ2-1, with 10 bases fitting TRBD2. Germline V CDR1 and CDR2: LNHDA, SQIVND (reference sequence). The V gene end was trimmed by 7 bases and the J gene end by 9 bases; junction bases not matched to a gene: 6. The CDR3 sequence is 13 residues long.

The CDR3 region is CASSQEDVAGGLVETQYF. For the CDR3, the DNA is TGCGCCAGCAGCCAAGAGGACGTAGCGGGAGGGCTGGTAGAGACCCAGTACTTC. V usage is TRBV4-1 and J usage is TRBJ2-5; 11 bases agree with TRBD2. V lost 0 bases, J lost 4 bases, and 10 bases stayed unmatched. This CDR3 is built from 18 residues. Germline lookup yields CDR1 MGHRA and CDR2 YSYEKL.

V is TRBV4-2 and J is TRBJ2-7, with 7 bases matching TRBD2. Germline V gene lookup returns CDR1 LGHNA and CDR2 YNFKEQ. The CDR3 covers 14 residues. V was clipped by 5 bases and J by 3 bases; unmatched bases: 7. CDR3 in DNA: TGTGCCAGCAGCTTGGGGGGGGTACTCTACGAGCAGTACTTC. It codes for CASSLGGVLYEQYF.

This clone is labeled medium-sized. The sample contains more than one DNA sequence encoding this CDR3. The chain links TRBV5-1 to TRBJ2-2; D is perhaps TRBD1 (5 bases). CDR3 length equals 15 residues. V lost 0 bases and J 3 bases, leaving 9 bases between the germline ends. Germline assignment: CDR1 SGHRS and CDR2 YFSETQ. This chain's CDR3 is CASSLDGADTGELFF. In DNA, the CDR3 is TGCGCCAGCAGCTTGGATGGGGCGGACACCGGGGAGCTGTTTTTT.